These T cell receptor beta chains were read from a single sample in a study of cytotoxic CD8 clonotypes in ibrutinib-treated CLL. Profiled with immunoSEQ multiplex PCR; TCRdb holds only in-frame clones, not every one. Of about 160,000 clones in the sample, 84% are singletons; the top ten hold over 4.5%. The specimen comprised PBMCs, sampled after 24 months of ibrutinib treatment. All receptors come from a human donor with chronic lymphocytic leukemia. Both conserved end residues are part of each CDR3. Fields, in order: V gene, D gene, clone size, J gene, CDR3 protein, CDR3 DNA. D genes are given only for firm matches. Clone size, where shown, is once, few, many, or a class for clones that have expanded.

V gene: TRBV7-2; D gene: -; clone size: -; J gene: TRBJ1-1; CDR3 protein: CASSGGPLRNTEAFF; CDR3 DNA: TGTGCCAGCAGCGGCGGCCCTCTGAGGAACACTGAAGCTTTCTTT
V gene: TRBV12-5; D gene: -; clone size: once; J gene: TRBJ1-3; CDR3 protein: CASILRAGNTIYF; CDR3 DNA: TGTGCTAGCATCCTCAGAGCGGGAAACACCATATATTTT
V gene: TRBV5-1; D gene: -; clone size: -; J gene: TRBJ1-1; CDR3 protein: CASSLAPTVNTEAFF; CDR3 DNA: TGCGCCAGCAGCTTGGCCCCGACAGTGAACACTGAAGCTTTCTTT
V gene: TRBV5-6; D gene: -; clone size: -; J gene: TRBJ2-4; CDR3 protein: CASRRLGTSGAKNIQYF; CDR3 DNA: TGTGCCAGCCGCCGACTCGGGACCTCCGGGGCCAAAAACATTCAGTACTTC
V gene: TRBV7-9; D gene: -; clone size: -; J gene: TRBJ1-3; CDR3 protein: CASSLTGGDTIYF; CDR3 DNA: TGTGCCAGCAGCTTGACGGGTGGGGACACCATATATTTT
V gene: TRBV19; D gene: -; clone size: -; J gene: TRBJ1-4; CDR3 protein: CASLRGGTNEKLFF; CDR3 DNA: TGTGCCAGCCTCCGGGGGGGAACTAATGAAAAACTGTTTTTT
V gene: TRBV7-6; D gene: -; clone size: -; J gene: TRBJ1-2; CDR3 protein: CASSPGSGYGYTF; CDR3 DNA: TGTGCCAGCAGCCCAGGGTCAGGTTATGGCTACACCTTC
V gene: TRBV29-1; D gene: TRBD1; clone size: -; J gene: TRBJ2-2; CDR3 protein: CSAGQAGELFF; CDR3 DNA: TGCAGCGCGGGACAGGCCGGGGAGCTGTTTTTT
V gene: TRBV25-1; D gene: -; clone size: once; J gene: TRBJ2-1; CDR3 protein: CASSEQHNEQFF; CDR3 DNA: TGTGCCAGCAGTGAACAGCACAATGAGCAGTTCTTC
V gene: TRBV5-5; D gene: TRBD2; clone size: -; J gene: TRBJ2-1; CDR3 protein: CASSLSSGLSDEQFF; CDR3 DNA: TGTGCCAGCAGCTTGTCTAGCGGACTCTCAGATGAGCAGTTCTTC
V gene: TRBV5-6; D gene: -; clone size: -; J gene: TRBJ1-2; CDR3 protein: CASSLGRENGYTF; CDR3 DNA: TGTGCCAGCAGCTTGGGCAGGGAGAATGGCTACACCTTC